This TCR beta chain was sequenced during a study of T cells in Graves' hyperthyroidism and ophthalmopathy. Study at large: The authors collected peripheral blood at initial diagnosis, before any treatment.

There were TCR beta CDR3 regions amplified from RNA transcripts. In the first-round RT-PCR of the TCR CDR3, the HTBI primer set was used. TCRdb itself ran the multiplex PCR reads through MiXCR, one entry per CDR3 protein. The data contain 300,000 to 450,000 distinct CDR3 sequences, about 15% of them singletons. This clonotype was found a few times. Source material: blood. The sequence was collected from a young woman with Graves' hyperthyroidism that later progressed to Graves' ophthalmopathy.

The CDR3 DNA reads TGTGCCAGCGCGGACACCAACAATGAGCAGTTCTTC. Amino acids: CASADTNNEQFF. The chain links TRBV27 to TRBJ2-1; tentative D call: TRBD1 (5 bases). The germline V gene encodes CDR1 MNHEY and CDR2 SMNVEV (reference sequence). V dropped 8 bases and J dropped 5 bases, with 10 bases sitting between them. The CDR3 sequence is 12 residues long.